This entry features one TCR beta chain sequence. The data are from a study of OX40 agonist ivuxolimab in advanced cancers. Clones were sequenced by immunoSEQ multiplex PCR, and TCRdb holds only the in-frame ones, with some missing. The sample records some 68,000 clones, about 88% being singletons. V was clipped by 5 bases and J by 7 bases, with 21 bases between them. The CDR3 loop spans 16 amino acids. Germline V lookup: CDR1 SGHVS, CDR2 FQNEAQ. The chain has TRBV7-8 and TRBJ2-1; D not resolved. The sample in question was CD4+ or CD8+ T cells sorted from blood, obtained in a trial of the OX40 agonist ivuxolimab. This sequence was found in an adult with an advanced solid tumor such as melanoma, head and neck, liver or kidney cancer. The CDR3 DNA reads TGTGCCAGCAGCGCACGGATGGAGATCTCCTTGAATGAGCAGTTCTTC. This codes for CASSARMEISLNEQFF.